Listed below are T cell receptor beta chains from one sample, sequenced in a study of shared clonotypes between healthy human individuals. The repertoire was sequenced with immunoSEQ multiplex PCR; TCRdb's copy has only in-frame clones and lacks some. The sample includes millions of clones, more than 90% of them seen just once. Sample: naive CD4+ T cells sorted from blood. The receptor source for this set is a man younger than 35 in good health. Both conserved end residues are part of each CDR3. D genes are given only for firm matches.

CDR3aa: CASSPLLGTNYGYTF
CDR3nt: TGTGCCAGCAGCCCCCTATTGGGCACCAACTATGGCTACACCTTC
d_gene: -
j_gene: TRBJ1-2
v_gene: TRBV5-5

CDR3aa: CASSLAGTGGQPQHF
CDR3nt: TGTGCCAGCAGCTTAGCAGGGACAGGGGGGCAGCCCCAGCATTTT
d_gene: TRBD1
j_gene: TRBJ1-5
v_gene: TRBV7-9

CDR3aa: CASSPTGGIGYEQYF
CDR3nt: TGTGCCAGCAGCCCGACAGGGGGGATTGGCTACGAGCAGTACTTC
d_gene: TRBD1
j_gene: TRBJ2-7
v_gene: TRBV7-9

CDR3aa: CSATSGNTIYF
CDR3nt: TGCAGTGCCACAAGCGGAAACACCATATATTTT
d_gene: -
j_gene: TRBJ1-3
v_gene: TRBV20-1

CDR3aa: CASSIPGQGADEQYF
CDR3nt: TGTGCCAGTAGTATACCGGGACAGGGGGCGGACGAGCAGTACTTC
d_gene: TRBD1
j_gene: TRBJ2-7
v_gene: TRBV19

CDR3aa: CASSDRATDTQYF
CDR3nt: TGTGCCAGCAGTGACAGGGCCACAGATACGCAGTATTTT
d_gene: -
j_gene: TRBJ2-3
v_gene: TRBV6-1

CDR3aa: CAWRGQSNTGELFF
CDR3nt: TGTGCCTGGAGGGGACAGTCGAACACCGGGGAGCTGTTTTTT
d_gene: TRBD1
j_gene: TRBJ2-2
v_gene: TRBV30

CDR3aa: CASSLGHSTGNSPLHF
CDR3nt: TGCGCCAGCAGCTTGGGACACTCGACCGGCAATTCACCCCTCCACTTT
d_gene: -
j_gene: TRBJ1-6
v_gene: TRBV5-1

CDR3aa: CASSQNGRETQYF
CDR3nt: TGTGCCAGCAGTCAAAACGGGAGGGAGACCCAGTACTTC
d_gene: TRBD2
j_gene: TRBJ2-5
v_gene: TRBV7-9

CDR3aa: CASSLGTGGFHEQYF
CDR3nt: TGTGCCAGCAGTTTGGGAACAGGGGGCTTCCACGAGCAGTACTTC
d_gene: TRBD1
j_gene: TRBJ2-7
v_gene: TRBV28